Listed below are T cell receptor beta chains from one sample, sequenced in a study of cytomegalovirus exposure and HLA in healthy donors. TCRdb's copy holds only in-frame clones and misses some; the assay was immunoSEQ multiplex PCR. The sample records around 140,000 clones, approximately 82% being singletons. Sequenced input: PBMCs. The receptors shown here come from a man aged 25 to 45 in good health and CMV-seropositive. Each CDR3 is given with its conserved first and last residue. D genes are given only for firm matches. A row's size may be missing; if present it is once, few, many or a size class.

TRBV5-1	.	TRBJ1-1	.	CASSLQGEGAEAFF	TGCGCCAGCAGCTTACAGGGAGAAGGTGCGGAAGCTTTCTTT
TRBV11-2	few	TRBJ1-6	.	CASSGMGRKDSPLHF	TGTGCCAGCAGCGGGATGGGGCGGAAAGATTCACCCCTCCACTTT
TRBV9	.	TRBJ1-3	TRBD1	CASSVVGQGGNTIYF	TGTGCCAGCAGCGTAGTCGGACAGGGGGGAAACACCATATATTTT
TRBV10-1	few	TRBJ2-7	TRBD2	CASSETSGSYEQYF	TGCGCCAGCAGTGAGACTAGCGGGTCCTACGAGCAGTACTTC
TRBV10-3	.	TRBJ2-7	TRBD1	CAISELQGTYEQYF	TGTGCCATCAGTGAGTTACAGGGGACCTACGAGCAGTACTTC
TRBV10-3	few	TRBJ2-5	TRBD1	CAISEQGAAGETQYF	TGTGCCATCAGTGAACAGGGGGCTGCAGGGGAGACCCAGTACTTC
TRBV5-5	.	TRBJ2-1	.	CASSSFSGREQFF	TGTGCCAGCAGCTCCTTTAGTGGGAGGGAGCAGTTCTTC
TRBV5-4	.	TRBJ1-4	TRBD1	CASSLEGQVNEKLFF	TGTGCCAGCAGCTTGGAGGGACAGGTGAATGAAAAACTGTTTTTT
TRBV28	few	TRBJ1-2	TRBD1	CASRGGQGLGYTF	TGTGCCAGCAGGGGTGGACAGGGACTCGGCTACACCTTC
TRBV28	.	TRBJ1-1	TRBD1	CASSSPGTGLKDAFF	TGTGCCAGCAGTTCCCCCGGGACAGGTTTGAAGGATGCTTTCTTT
TRBV7-2	once	TRBJ2-1	TRBD2	CASSLGLADYNEQFF	TGTGCCAGCAGCTTAGGACTAGCGGATTACAATGAGCAGTTCTTC
TRBV7-6	.	TRBJ1-1	TRBD1	CASSSKDRGGEAFF	TGTGCCAGCAGCTCCAAAGACAGGGGCGGTGAAGCTTTCTTT
TRBV11-1	.	TRBJ2-1	TRBD2	CASSLMRGGYNEQFF	TGTGCCAGCAGCTTAATGCGGGGGGGCTACAATGAGCAGTTCTTC
TRBV7-6	.	TRBJ2-1	TRBD2	CASSSIAGGLYNEQFF	TGTGCCAGCAGCTCCATAGCGGGAGGGCTGTACAATGAGCAGTTCTTC
TRBV10-3	.	TRBJ1-2	TRBD1	CAIRQGNYGYTF	TGTGCCATACGACAGGGAAACTATGGCTACACCTTC
TRBV27	.	TRBJ2-7	TRBD1	CASSSILRTGNYEQYF	TGTGCCAGCAGTTCCATACTAAGGACAGGGAACTACGAGCAGTACTTC
TRBV7-2	once	TRBJ1-1	.	CASSLLGVMNTEAFF	TGTGCCAGCAGCTTATTGGGAGTAATGAACACTGAAGCTTTCTTT
TRBV5-1	.	TRBJ2-2	.	CASSSGLGGTGELFF	TGCGCCAGCAGCTCGGGACTTGGGGGGACCGGGGAGCTGTTTTTT
TRBV7-9	.	TRBJ2-2	TRBD2	CASSRRTSGTGELFF	TGTGCCAGCAGCCGACGGACTAGCGGCACCGGGGAGCTGTTTTTT
TRBV5-1	.	TRBJ1-5	.	CASSTLAEKTPKREGFNQPQHF	TGCGCCAGCAGCACCCTCGCTGAGAAGACCCCTAAGCGAGAAGGTTTCAATCAGCCCCAGCATTTT